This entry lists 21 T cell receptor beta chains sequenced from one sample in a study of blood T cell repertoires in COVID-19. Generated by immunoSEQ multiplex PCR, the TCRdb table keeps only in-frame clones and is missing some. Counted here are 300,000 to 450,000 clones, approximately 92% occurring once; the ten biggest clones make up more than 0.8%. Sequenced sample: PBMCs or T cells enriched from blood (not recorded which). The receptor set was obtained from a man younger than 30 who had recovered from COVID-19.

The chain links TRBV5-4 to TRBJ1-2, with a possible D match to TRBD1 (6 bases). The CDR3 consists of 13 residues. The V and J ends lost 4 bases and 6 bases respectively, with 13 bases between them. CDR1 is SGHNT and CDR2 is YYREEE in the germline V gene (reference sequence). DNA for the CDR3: TGTGCCAGCAGCCCCGGACAGTACGATGGCTACACCTTC. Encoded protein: CASSPGQYDGYTF.

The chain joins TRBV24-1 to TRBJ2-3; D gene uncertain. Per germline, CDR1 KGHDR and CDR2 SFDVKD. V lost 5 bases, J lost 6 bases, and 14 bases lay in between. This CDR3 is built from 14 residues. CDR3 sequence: CATSADSLVDTQYF. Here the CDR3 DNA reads TGTGCCACCAGTGCAGACTCCTTGGTGGATACGCAGTATTTT.

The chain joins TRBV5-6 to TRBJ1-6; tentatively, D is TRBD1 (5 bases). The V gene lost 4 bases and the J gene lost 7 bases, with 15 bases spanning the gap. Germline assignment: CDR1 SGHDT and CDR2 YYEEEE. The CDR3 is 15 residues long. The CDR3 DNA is TGTGCCAGCAGCCTCGAACCGACAGTCAATTCACCCCTCCACTTT. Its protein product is CASSLEPTVNSPLHF.

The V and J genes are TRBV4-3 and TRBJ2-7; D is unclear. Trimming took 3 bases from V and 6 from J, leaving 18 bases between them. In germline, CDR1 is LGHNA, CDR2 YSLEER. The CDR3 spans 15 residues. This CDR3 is CASSQDRTRSSEQYF. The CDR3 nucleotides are TGCGCCAGCAGCCAGGATCGCACTCGGAGCTCCGAGCAGTACTTC.

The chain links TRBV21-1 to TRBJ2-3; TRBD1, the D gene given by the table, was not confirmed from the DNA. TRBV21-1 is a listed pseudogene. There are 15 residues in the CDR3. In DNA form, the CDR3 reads TGTGCCAGCAGCAAATCGAAAAGGGGGAAAGATACGCAGTATTTT. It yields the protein CASSKSKRGKDTQYF.

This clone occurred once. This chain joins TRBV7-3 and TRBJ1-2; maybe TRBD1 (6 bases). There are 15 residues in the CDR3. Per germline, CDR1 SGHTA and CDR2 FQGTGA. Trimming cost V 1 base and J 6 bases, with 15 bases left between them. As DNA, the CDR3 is TGTGCCAGCAGCTTAATACTAACCAGGGGAGATGGCTACACCTTC. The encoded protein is CASSLILTRGDGYTF.

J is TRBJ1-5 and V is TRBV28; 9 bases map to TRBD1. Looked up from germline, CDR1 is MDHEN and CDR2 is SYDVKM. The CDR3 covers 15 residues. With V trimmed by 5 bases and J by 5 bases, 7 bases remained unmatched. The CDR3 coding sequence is TGTGCCAGCAGTCGGGACAGGGCTTACCATCAGCCCCAGCATTTT. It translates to CASSRDRAYHQPQHF.

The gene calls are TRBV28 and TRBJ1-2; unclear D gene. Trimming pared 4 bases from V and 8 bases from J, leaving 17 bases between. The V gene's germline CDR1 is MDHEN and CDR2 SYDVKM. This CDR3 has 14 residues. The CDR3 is CASSSVSSIFGYTF. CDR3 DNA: TGTGCCAGCAGTTCGGTTTCTAGTATATTCGGCTACACCTTC.

In DNA form, the CDR3 reads TGTGCCAGCAGTTACTCGGGACAGGGGAACTATGGCTACACCTTC. This translates into CASSYSGQGNYGYTF. The genes are TRBV6-5 and TRBJ1-2, with 10 bases that match TRBD1. The CDR3 consists of 15 residues. Germline assignment: CDR1 MNHEY and CDR2 SVGAGI. The V gene end was trimmed by 0 bases and the J gene end by 2 bases; junction bases not matched to a gene: 0.

The CDR3 loop is CASSLRLDQPQHF. DNA of the CDR3: TGTGCCAGCAGTTTACGGTTGGATCAGCCCCAGCATTTT. V usage is TRBV12-3 or TRBV12-4 and J usage is TRBJ1-5, with D hard to call. Trimming removed 2 bases from V and 5 bases from J, with 7 bases in between. There are 13 residues in the CDR3.

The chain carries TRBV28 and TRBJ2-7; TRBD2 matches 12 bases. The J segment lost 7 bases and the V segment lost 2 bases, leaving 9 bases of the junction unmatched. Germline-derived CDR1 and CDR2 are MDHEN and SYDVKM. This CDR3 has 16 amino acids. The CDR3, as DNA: TGTGCCAGCAGTTTACTCGGGACTAGCGGGTTTTATGAGCAGTACTTC. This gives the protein CASSLLGTSGFYEQYF.

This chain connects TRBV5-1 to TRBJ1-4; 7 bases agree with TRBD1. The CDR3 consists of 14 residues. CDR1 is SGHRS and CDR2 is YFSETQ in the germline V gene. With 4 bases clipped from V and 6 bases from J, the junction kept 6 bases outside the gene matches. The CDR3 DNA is TGCGCCAGCAGCCCGACAGGGTGGGATGAAAAACTGTTTTTT. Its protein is CASSPTGWDEKLFF.

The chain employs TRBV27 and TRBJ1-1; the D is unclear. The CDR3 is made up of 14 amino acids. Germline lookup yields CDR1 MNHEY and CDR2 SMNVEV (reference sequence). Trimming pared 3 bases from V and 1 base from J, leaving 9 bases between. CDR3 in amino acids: CASSFRETNTEAFF. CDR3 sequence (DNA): TGTGCCAGCAGTTTTAGAGAAACGAACACTGAAGCTTTCTTT.

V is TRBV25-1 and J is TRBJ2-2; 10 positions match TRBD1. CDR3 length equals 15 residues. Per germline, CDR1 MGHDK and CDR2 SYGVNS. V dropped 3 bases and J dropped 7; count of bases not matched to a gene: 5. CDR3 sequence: CASSDRQGANGELFF. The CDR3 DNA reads TGTGCCAGCAGTGATAGACAGGGGGCGAACGGGGAGCTGTTTTTT.

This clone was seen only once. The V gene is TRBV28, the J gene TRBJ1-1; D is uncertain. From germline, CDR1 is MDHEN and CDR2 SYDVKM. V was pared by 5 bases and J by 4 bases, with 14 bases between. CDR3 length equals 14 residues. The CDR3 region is CASSATQEVTEAFF. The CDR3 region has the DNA TGTGCCAGCAGTGCGACCCAGGAGGTCACTGAAGCTTTCTTT.

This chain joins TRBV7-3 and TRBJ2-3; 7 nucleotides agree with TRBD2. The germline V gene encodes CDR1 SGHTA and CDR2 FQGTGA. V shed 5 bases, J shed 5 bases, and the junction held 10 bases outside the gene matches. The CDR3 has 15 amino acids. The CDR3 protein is CASSPVSGAGDTQYF. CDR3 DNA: TGTGCCAGCAGCCCCGTAAGCGGGGCTGGAGATACGCAGTATTTT.

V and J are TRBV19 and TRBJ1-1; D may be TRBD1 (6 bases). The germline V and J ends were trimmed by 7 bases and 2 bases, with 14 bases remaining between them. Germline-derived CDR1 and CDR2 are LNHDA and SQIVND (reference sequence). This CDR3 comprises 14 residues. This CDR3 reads CASTHEDSNTEAFF. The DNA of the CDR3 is TGTGCCAGTACCCACGAGGACAGCAACACTGAAGCTTTCTTT. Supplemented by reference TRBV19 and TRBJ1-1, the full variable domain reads DGGITQSPKYLFRKEGQNVTLSCEQNLNHDAMYWYRQDPGQGLRLIYYSQIVNDFQKGDIAEGYSVSREKKESFPLTVTSAQKNPTAFYLCASTHEDSNTEAFFGQGTRLTVV.

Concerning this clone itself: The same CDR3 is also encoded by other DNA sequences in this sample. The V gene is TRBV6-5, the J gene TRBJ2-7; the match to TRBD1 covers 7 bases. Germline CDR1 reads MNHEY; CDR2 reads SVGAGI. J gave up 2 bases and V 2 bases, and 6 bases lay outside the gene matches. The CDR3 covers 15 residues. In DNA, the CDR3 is TGTGCCAGCAGTTACAGGGACAGAGGGGCCTACGAGCAGTACTTC. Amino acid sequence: CASSYRDRGAYEQYF.

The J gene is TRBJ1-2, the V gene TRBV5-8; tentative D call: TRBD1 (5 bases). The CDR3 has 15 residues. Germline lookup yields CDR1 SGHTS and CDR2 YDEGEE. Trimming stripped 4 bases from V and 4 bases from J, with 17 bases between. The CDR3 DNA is TGTGCCAGCAGCCCTGGACGGGCTGGGGCCTATGGCTACACCTTC. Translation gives CASSPGRAGAYGYTF. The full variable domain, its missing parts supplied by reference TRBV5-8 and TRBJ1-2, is EAGVTQSPTHLIKTRGQQATLRCSPISGHTSVYWYQQALGLGLQFLLWYDEGEERNRGNFPPRFSGRQFPNYSSELNVNALELEDSALYLCASSPGRAGAYGYTFGSGTRLTVV.

The CDR3, as DNA: TGCGCCAGCAGCATGCAAGGACTAGCGGGGAGGGCCAATGAGCAGTTCTTC. Protein: CASSMQGLAGRANEQFF. The chain couples TRBV5-1 to TRBJ2-1, with TRBD2 matching 12 bases. After removal of 4 bases from V and 6 bases from J, the junction contained 11 bases not matched to a gene. This CDR3 comprises 17 residues. CDR1 is SGHRS, CDR2 YFSETQ, per germline.

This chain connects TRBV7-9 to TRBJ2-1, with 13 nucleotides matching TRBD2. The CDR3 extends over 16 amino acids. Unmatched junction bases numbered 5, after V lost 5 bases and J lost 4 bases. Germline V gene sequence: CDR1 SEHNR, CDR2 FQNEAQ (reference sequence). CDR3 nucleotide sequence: TGTGCCAGCAGCGGGACTAGCGGGAAGGGATACAATGAGCAGTTCTTC. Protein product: CASSGTSGKGYNEQFF.